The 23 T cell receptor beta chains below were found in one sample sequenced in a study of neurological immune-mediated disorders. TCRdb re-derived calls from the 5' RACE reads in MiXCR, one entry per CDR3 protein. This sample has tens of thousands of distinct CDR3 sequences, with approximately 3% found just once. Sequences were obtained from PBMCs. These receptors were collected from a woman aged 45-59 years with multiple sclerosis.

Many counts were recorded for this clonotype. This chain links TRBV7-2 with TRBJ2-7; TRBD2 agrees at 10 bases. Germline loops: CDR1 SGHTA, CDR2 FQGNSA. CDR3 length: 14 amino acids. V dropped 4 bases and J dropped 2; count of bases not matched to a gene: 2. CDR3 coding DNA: TGTGCCAGCAGCTCTAGCGGGGGTCCCTACGAGCAGTACGTC. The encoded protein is CASSSSGGPYEQYV.

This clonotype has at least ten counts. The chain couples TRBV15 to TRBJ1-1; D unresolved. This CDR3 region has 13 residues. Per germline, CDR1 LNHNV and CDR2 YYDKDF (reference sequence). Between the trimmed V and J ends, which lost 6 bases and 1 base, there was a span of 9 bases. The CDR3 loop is CATRVSPNTEAFF. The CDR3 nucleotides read TGTGCCACCAGAGTTAGTCCGAACACTGAAGCTTTCTTT.

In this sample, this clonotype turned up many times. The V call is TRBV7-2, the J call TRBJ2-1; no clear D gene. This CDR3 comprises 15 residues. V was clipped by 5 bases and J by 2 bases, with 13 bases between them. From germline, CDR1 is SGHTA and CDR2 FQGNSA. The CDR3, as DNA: TGTGCCAGCAGCCTGACCTCCACCCCCTACAATGAGCAGTTCTTC. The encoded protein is CASSLTSTPYNEQFF.

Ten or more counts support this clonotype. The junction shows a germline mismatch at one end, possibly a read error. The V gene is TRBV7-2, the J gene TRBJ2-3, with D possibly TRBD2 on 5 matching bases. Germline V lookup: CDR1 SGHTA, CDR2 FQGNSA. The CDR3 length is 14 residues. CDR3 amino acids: CASSLAARVDTQYF. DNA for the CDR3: TGTGCCAGCAGCCTAGCAGCACGGGTGGATACGCAGTATTTT.

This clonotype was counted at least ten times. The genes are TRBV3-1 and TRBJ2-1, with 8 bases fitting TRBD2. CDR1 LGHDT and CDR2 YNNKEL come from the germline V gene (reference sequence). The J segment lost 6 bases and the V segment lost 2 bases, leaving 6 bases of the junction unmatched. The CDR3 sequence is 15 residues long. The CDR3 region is CASSQLMRGANEQFF. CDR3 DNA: TGTGCCAGCAGCCAACTAATGCGGGGGGCCAATGAGCAGTTCTTC.

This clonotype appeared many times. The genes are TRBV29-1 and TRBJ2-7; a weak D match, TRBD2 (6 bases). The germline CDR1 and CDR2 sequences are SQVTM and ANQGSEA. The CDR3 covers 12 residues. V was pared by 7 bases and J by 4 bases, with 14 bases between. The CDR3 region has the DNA TGCAGCGCAAGGACGGGGAGGTACGAGCAGTACTTC. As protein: CSARTGRYEQYF.

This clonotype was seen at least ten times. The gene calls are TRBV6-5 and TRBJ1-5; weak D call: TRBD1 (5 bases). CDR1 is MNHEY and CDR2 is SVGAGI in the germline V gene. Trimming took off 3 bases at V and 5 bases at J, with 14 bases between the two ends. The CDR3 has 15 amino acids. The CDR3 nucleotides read TGTGCCAGCAGTTATGGACGGGGGTCTGATCAGCCCCAGCATTTT. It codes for CASSYGRGSDQPQHF.

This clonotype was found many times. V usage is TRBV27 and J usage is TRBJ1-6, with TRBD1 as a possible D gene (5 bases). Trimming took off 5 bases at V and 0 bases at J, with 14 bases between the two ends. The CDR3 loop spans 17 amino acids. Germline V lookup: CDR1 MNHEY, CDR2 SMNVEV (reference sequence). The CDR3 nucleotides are TGTGCCAGCAGTCCCAAGGGGCGGAGCTCCTATAATTCACCCCTCCACTTT. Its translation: CASSPKGRSSYNSPLHF.

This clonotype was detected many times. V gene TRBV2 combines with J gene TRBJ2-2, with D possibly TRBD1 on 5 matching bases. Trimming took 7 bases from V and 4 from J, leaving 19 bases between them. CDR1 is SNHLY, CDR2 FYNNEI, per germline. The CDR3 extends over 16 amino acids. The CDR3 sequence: CASNPGPQRGTGELFF. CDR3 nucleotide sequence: TGTGCCAGCAACCCCGGGCCCCAAAGGGGCACCGGGGAGCTGTTTTTT.

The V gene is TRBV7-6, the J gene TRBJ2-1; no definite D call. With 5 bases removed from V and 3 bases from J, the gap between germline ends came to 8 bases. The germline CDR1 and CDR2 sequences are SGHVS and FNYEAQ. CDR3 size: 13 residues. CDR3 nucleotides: TGTGCCAGCAGCCCAAAGGGCTACAATGAGCAGTTCTTC. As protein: CASSPKGYNEQFF.

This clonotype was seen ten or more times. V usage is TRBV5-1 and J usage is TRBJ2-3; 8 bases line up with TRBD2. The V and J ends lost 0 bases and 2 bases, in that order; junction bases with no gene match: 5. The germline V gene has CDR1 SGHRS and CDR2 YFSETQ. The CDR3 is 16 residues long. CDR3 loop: CASSLDARGVTDTQYF. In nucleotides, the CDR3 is TGCGCCAGCAGCTTGGATGCGCGGGGGGTCACAGATACGCAGTATTTT. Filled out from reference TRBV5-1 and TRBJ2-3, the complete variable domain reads KAGVTQTPRYLIKTRGQQVTLSCSPISGHRSVSWYQQTPGQGLQFLFEYFSETQRNKGNFPGRFSGRQFSNSRSEMNVSTLELGDSALYLCASSLDARGVTDTQYFGPGTRLTVL.

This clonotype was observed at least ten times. The CDR3 sequence: CASSSSTGPNEKLFF. CDR3 bases: TGTGCCAGCAGCTCCTCGACAGGACCTAATGAAAAACTGTTTTTT. The V and J genes are TRBV7-2 and TRBJ1-4; tentatively, D is TRBD1 (6 bases). The V end was cut by 4 bases, the J end by 3 bases, with 12 bases between. Germline V gene data show CDR1 as SGHTA and CDR2 as FQGNSA. The CDR3 has 15 residues.

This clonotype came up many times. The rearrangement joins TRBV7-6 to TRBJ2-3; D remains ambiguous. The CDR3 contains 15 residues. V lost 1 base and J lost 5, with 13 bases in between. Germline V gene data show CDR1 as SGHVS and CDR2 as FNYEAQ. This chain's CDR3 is CASSLDLAGGDTQYF. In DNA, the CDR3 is TGTGCCAGCAGCTTAGATCTGGCAGGCGGAGATACGCAGTATTTT.

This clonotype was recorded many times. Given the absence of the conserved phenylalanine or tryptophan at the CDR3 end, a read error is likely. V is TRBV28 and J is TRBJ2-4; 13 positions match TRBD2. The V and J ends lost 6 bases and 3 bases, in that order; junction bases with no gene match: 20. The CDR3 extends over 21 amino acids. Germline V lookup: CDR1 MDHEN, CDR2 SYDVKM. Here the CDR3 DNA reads TGTGCCAGCAGCTTACCCGTACTAGCGGGAGGGCCCGGGTTTGGCAAAAACATTCAGTACTCC. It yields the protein CASSLPVLAGGPGFGKNIQYS.

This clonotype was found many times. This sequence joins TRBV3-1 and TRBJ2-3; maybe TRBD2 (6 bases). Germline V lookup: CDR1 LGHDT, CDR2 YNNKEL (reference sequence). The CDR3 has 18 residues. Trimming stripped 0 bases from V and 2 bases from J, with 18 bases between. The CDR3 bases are TGTGCCAGCAGCCAAGATCATCCTGGGACTCTACTCACAGATACGCAGTATTTT. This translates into CASSQDHPGTLLTDTQYF.

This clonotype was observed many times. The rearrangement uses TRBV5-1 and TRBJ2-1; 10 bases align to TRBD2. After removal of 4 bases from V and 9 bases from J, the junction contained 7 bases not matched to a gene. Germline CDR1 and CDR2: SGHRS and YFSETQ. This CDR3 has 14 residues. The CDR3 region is CASSPPQREGEQFF. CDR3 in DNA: TGCGCCAGCAGCCCACCTCAGCGGGAGGGTGAGCAGTTCTTC.

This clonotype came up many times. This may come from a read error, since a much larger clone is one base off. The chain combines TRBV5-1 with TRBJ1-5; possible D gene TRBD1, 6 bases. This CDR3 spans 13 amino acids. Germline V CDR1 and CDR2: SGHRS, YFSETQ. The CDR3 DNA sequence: TGCGCCAGCAGCGAGGACAGTAATCAGCACCAGCATTTT. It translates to CASSEDSNQHQHF. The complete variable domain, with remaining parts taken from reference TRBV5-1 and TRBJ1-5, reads KAGVTQTPRYLIKTRGQQVTLSCSPISGHRSVSWYQQTPGQGLQFLFEYFSETQRNKGNFPGRFSGRQFSNSRSEMNVSTLELGDSALYLCASSEDSNQHQHFGDGTRLSIL.

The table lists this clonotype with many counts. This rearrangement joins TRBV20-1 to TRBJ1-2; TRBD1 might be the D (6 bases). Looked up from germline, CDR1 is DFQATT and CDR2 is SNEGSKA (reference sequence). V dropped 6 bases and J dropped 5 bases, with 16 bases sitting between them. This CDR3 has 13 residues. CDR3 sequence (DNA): TGCAGTGCCGGCATGGGGGCCCATTATGGCTACACCTTC. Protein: CSAGMGAHYGYTF.

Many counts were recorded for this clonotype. For the CDR3, the DNA is TGCAGCACCCGGGACAGGGCGGTCACTGAAGCTTTCTTT. Protein: CSTRDRAVTEAFF. The rearrangement links TRBV29-1 to TRBJ1-1; 9 bases line up with TRBD1. The CDR3 length is 13 residues. From germline, CDR1 is SQVTM and CDR2 ANQGSEA. The V and J ends lost 8 bases and 4 bases, in that order; junction bases with no gene match: 8.

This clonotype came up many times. CDR3 region: CASSSYRGMHTEAFF. The CDR3 coding sequence is TGTGCCAGCAGCTCTTACAGGGGTATGCACACTGAAGCTTTCTTT. This chain joins TRBV7-9 and TRBJ1-1, with 7 bases identical to TRBD1. V was pared by 4 bases and J by 3 bases, with 8 bases of the junction left unmatched. Germline CDR1 SEHNR, CDR2 FQNEAQ (reference sequence). CDR3 length: 15 amino acids.

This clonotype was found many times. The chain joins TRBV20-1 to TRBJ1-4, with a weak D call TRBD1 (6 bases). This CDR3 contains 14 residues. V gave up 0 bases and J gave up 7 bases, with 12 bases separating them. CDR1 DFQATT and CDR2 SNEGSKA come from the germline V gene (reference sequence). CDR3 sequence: CSAREGGQGEKLFF. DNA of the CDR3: TGCAGTGCTAGAGAGGGGGGGCAAGGTGAAAAACTGTTTTTT.

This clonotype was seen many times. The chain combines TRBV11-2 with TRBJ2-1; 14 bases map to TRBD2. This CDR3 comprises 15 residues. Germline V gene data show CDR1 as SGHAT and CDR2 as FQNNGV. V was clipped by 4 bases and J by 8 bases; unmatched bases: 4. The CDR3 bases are TGTGCCAGCAGCTCGACTAGCGGGGGGGCTCATGAGCAGTTCTTC. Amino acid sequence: CASSSTSGGAHEQFF.

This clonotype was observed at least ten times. CDR3 sequence (DNA): TGTGCCAGCAGTTATGAAGCCCCCCACCGGGAGACCCAGTACTTC. This encodes CASSYEAPHRETQYF. The chain couples TRBV6-9 to TRBJ2-5; D ambiguous. Germline V gene sequence: CDR1 MNHGY, CDR2 SVAAGI. V was trimmed by 2 bases and J by 5 bases, leaving 15 bases between them. This CDR3 is 15 amino acids long.